The present T cell receptor beta chain was sequenced within a study of T-cell reconstitution after alpha-beta-depleted transplantation in children. The CDR3 loop spans 15 amino acids. Germline CDR1 and CDR2: SEHNR and FQNEAQ (reference sequence). V shed 2 bases, J shed 6 bases, and the junction held 9 bases outside the gene matches. Unique molecular identifiers were used in preparing the TCRbeta library. TCRdb processed the PCR reads anew with MiXCR; each CDR3 protein has one entry. Of 640,000 or so distinct CDR3 sequences detected, around 17% appear once; the ten largest clones hold about 1.1%. The receptor was derived from a human donor who donated a stem cell graft to a child with acute myeloid leukemia. The material was PBMCs from the stem cell graft donor, obtained from the stem cell graft. This rearrangement joins TRBV7-9 to TRBJ1-2, with 7 bases that match TRBD1. The chain's CDR3 is CASSLTTRGQDGYTF. Here the CDR3 DNA reads TGTGCCAGCAGCTTAACAACGCGTGGACAGGATGGCTACACCTTC.